This TCR beta chain is drawn from a study of T cell responses to AZD1222 COVID-19 vaccine (dated by TCRdb to about 2021). Regarding the complete study: AZD1222 recipients whose second dose came at about 4 weeks and those whose second dose came at about 12 weeks were combined into one group, since spike-specific TCR depth and breadth did not differ between the two schedules. A total of around 240 trial participants underwent TCR sequencing, of whom nearly 210 received two doses of AZD1222 and 26 received two doses of the MenACWY control vaccine. Trial participants were enrolled by age into 18-55, 56-69 and 70-plus year subgroups, with 148, 28 and 57 TCR-sequenced participants respectively. General findings and caveats noted by the study authors: Spike-specific TCR breadth and depth rose significantly after two AZD1222 doses compared with day 0 and with MenACWY recipients. The 56-69-year group was small, and its depth increase did not reach significance, likely because of low power. The vaccine-associated CD4 TCRs covered the entire spike protein, and the dominant responses fell in regions 160-218 and 743-854. Most participants were white British and females outnumbered males, and the authors suggested that clonal diversity may have been underestimated. Because no day 14 peak-response samples were available, repertoires were characterized only after the peak T cell response. Reportedly, almost half of the unique spike-specific TCRs recognized epitopes lying outside the regions that are mutated in the B.1.351 and B.1.1.7 variants. Only five or six AZD1222 recipients were SARS-CoV-2 seropositive at baseline, limiting conclusions about previously exposed vaccinees.

The CDR3 regions of human TCRbeta chains were analyzed by immunosequencing. Per the source publication's procedure: TCRs in the repertoires were matched against a reference library of SARS-CoV-2-specific TCRs that had been generated with the MIRA antigen-specificity platform. Breadth meant the fraction of unique TCRs that were SARS-CoV-2-associated, whereas depth meant the fraction of total T cells that were SARS-CoV-2-associated. Using the MIRA data, every spike-specific TCR was mapped to the spike region that the TCR reacted to and assigned to either a CD4 or a CD8 class. Log10-transformed breadth and depth values were compared by one-way ANOVA with Sidak's multiple comparisons tests. TCRdb limited this immuneACCESS table to in-frame rearrangements with V and J called. A share of clones is missing; checked studies link under half to unresolved V genes, and the rest is unexplained. V and J calls and clone size come straight from that table; D and trimming were deduced from the DNA. This sample comprises 85,000 to 130,000 clones, over 80% of them detected only once. The ten largest clones take up about 8.7% of the sample.

The germline V gene specifies MDHEN as CDR1 and SYDVKM as CDR2. The CDR3 goes from the cysteine to the phenylalanine over 15 residues. CDR3 DNA is the only sequence kept; it has 45 bases, read in frame from the first base. The V and J ends are trimmed by 6 bases and 2 bases, leaving 17 bases between them. This clone was seen once. The specificity of this receptor is unknown. Base qualities are missing; no much larger clone stands one base away. The sample's time point label, decoded: baseline before first vaccination. Vaccinee samples were obtained from the UK trials COV001 and COV002, which included a single-blind randomized controlled phase 2/3 trial of AZD1222 (ChAdOx1 nCoV-19) in healthy adults. For TCRbeta chain sequencing, PBMC samples were collected from trial participants at day 0 and at day 28 after the second dose.

The clonotype comes from an adult in good health. The sample in question was peripheral blood, obtained on day 0 of AZD1222 vaccination. The sequence is built from TRBV28 and TRBJ2-7; D gene: possibly TRBD2, on 5 matching bases. Here the CDR3 is given as CASSRPFWGAYEQYF. The DNA reads TGTGCCAGCAGCCGGCCGTTTTGGGGAGCCTACGAGCAGTACTTC.